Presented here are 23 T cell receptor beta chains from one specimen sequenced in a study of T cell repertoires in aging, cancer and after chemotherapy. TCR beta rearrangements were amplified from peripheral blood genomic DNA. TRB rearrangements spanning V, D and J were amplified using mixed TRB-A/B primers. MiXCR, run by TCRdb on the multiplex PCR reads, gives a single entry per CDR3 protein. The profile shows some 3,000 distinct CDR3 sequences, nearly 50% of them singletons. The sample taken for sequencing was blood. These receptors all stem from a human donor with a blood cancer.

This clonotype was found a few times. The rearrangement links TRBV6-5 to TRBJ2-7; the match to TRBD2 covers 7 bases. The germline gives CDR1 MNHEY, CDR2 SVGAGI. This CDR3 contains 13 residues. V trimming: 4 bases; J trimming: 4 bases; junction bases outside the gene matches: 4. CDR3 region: CASSFLGGYEQYF. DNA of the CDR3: TGTGCCAGCAGTTTCCTGGGAGGGTACGAGCAGTACTTC.

The chain's CDR3 is CASSPLSGSASYEQYF. DNA for the CDR3: TGTGCCAGCAGCCCCCTTAGCGGGAGTGCTTCCTACGAGCAGTACTTC. V is TRBV7-9 and J is TRBJ2-7, with 9 positions matching TRBD2. There are 16 residues in the CDR3. With 5 bases clipped from V and 1 base from J, the junction kept 9 bases outside the gene matches. Per germline, CDR1 SEHNR and CDR2 FQNEAQ (reference sequence).

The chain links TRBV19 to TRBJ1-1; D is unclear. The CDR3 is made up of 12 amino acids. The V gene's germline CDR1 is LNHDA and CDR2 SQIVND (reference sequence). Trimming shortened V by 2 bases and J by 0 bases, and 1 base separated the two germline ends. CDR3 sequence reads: CASSILNTEAFF. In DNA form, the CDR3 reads TGTGCCAGTAGTATATTGAACACTGAAGCTTTCTTT. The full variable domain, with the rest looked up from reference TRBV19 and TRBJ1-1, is DGGITQSPKYLFRKEGQNVTLSCEQNLNHDAMYWYRQDPGQGLRLIYYSQIVNDFQKGDIAEGYSVSREKKESFPLTVTSAQKNPTAFYLCASSILNTEAFFGQGTRLTVV.

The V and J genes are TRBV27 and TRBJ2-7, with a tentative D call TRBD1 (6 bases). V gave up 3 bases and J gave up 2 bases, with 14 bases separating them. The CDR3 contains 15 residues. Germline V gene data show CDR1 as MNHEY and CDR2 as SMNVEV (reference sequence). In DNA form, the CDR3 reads TGTGCCAGCAGTTTCCAGGGGCTTGACACCTACGAGCAGTACTTC. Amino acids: CASSFQGLDTYEQYF.

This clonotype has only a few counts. The CDR3 region has the DNA TGCAGCGTTGAGGGGTCTCTAGCGGGTCCGGAGACCCAGTACTTC. Protein: CSVEGSLAGPETQYF. The chain is built from TRBV29-1 and TRBJ2-5; 8 nucleotides agree with TRBD2. Germline lookup yields CDR1 SQVTM and CDR2 ANQGSEA. Trimming cost V 3 bases and J 5 bases; bases outside gene matches: 11. The CDR3 covers 15 residues.

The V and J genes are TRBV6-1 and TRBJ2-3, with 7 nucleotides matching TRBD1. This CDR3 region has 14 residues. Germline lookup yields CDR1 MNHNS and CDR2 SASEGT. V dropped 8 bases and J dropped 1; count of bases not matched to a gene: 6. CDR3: CASHQGQRTDTQYF. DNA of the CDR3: TGTGCCAGCCACCAGGGACAGCGCACAGATACGCAGTATTTT.

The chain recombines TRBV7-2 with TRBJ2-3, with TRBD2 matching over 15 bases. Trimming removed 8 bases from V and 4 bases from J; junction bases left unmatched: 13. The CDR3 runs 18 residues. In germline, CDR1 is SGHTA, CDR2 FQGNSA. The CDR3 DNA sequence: TGTGCCAGCTCAAGGACTAGCGGGAGGGCCGAGTTGTCAGATACGCAGTATTTT. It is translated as CASSRTSGRAELSDTQYF. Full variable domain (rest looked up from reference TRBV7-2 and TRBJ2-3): GAGVSQSPSNKVTEKGKDVELRCDPISGHTALYWYRQSLGQGLEFLIYFQGNSAPDKSGLPSDRFSAERTGGSVSTLTIQRTQQEDSAVYLCASSRTSGRAELSDTQYFGPGTRLTVL.

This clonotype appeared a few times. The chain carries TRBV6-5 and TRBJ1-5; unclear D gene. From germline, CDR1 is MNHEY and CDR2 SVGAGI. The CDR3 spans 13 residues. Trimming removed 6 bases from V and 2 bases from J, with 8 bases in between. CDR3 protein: CASSRAGNQPQHF. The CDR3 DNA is TGTGCCAGCAGCCGCGCGGGCAATCAGCCCCAGCATTTT.

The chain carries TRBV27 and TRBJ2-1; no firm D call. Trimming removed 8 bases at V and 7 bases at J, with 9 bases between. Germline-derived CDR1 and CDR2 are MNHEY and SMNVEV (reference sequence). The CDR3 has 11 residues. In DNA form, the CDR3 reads TGTGCCAGCTCCCTGAGGAATGAGCAGTTCTTC. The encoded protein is CASSLRNEQFF.

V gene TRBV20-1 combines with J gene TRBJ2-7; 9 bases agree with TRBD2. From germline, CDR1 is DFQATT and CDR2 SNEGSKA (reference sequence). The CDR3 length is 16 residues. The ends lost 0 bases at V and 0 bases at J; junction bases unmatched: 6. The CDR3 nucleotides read TGCAGTGCTAGAGATCTCGCGGGAGGGAGCTCCTACGAGCAGTACTTC. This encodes CSARDLAGGSSYEQYF.

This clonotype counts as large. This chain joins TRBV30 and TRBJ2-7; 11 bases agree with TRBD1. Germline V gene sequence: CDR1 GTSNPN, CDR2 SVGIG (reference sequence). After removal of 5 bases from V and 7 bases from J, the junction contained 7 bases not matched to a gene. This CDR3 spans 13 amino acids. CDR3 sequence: CAWAGQGAREQYF. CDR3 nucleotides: TGTGCCTGGGCAGGACAGGGGGCGCGTGAGCAGTACTTC.

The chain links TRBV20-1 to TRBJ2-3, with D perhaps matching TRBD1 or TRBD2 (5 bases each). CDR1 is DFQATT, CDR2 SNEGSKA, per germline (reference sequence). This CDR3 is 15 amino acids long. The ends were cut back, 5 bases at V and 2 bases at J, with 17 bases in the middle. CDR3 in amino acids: CSARLPGRNTDTQYF. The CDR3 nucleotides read TGCAGTGCTCGCCTGCCGGGACGAAACACAGATACGCAGTATTTT.

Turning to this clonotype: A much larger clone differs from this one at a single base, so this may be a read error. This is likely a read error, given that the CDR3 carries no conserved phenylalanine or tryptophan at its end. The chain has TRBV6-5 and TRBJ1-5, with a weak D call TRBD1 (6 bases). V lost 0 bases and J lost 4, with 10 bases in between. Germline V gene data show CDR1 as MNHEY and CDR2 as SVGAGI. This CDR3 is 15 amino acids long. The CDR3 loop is CASSYSTGPNQPQHS. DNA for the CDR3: TGTGCCAGCAGTTACTCGACAGGACCTAATCAGCCCCAGCATTCT.

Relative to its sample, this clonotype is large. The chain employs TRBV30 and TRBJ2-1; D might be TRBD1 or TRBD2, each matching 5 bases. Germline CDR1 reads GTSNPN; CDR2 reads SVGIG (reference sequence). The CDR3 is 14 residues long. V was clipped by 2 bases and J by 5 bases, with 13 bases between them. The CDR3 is CAWSTGDGHNEQFF. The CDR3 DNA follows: TGTGCCTGGAGTACCGGGGACGGGCACAATGAGCAGTTCTTC.

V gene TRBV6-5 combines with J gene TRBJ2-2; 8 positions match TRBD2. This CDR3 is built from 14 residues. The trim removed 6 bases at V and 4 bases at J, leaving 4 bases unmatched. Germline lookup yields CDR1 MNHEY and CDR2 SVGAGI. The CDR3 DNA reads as TGTGCCAGCAGAAACGGGGGGGCCACCGGGGAGCTGTTTTTT. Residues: CASRNGGATGELFF.

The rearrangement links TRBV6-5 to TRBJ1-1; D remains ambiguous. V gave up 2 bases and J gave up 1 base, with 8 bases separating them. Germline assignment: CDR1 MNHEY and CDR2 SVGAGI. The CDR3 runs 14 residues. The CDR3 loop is CASSYLERNTEAFF. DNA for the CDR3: TGTGCCAGCAGTTACCTGGAGAGGAACACTGAAGCTTTCTTT.

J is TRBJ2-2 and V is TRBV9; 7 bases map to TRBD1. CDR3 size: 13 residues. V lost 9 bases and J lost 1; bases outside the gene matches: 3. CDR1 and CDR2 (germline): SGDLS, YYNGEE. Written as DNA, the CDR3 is TGTGCCACAAGGGACAGGAACACCGGGGAGCTGTTTTTT. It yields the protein CATRDRNTGELFF.

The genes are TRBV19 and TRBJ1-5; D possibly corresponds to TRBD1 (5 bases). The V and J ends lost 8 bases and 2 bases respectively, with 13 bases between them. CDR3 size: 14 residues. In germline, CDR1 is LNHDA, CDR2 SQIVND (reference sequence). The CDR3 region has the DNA TGTGCCAGTCGGGGCAGTACGGGCAATCAGCCCCAGCATTTT. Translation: CASRGSTGNQPQHF. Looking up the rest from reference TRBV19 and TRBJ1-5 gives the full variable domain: DGGITQSPKYLFRKEGQNVTLSCEQNLNHDAMYWYRQDPGQGLRLIYYSQIVNDFQKGDIAEGYSVSREKKESFPLTVTSAQKNPTAFYLCASRGSTGNQPQHFGDGTRLSIL.

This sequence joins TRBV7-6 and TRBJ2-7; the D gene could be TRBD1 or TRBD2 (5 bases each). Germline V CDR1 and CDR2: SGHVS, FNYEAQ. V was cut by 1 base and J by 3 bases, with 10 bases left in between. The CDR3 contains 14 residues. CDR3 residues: CASSLEGTYYEQYF. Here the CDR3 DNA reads TGTGCCAGCAGCTTAGAGGGGACCTACTACGAGCAGTACTTC.

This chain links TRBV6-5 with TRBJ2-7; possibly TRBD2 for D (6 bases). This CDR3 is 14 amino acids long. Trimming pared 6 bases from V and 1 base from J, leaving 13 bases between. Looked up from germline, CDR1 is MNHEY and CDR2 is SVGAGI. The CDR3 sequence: CASSPLAASYEQYF. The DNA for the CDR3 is TGTGCCAGCAGCCCGTTAGCGGCTTCCTACGAGCAGTACTTC.

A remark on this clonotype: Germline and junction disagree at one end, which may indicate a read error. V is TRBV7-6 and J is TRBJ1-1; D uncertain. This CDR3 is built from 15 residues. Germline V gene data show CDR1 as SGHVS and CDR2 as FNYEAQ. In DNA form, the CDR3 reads TGTGCCAGCAGTTTAGCGATAGGTATGAACACTGAAGCTTTCTTT. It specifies CASSLAIGMNTEAFF.

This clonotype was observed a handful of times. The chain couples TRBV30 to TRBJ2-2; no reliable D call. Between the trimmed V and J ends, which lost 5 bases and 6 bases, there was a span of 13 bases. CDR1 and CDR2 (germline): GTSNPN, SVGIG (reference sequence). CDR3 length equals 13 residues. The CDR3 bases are TGTGCCTGGGAGTTGGGTATGGCCGGGGAGCTGTTTTTT. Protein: CAWELGMAGELFF.

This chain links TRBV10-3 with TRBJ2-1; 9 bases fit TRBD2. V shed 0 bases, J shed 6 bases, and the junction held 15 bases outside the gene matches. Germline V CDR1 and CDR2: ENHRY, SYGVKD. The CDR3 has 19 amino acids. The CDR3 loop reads CAISESIVAGGPGFNEQFF. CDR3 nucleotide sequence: TGTGCCATCAGTGAGTCGATTGTCGCGGGAGGGCCGGGATTCAATGAGCAGTTCTTC.